The 6 T cell receptor beta chains reported below all come from one sample, sequenced in a study of ipilimumab plus nivolumab after autologous stem cell transplantation. Some clones are missing from TCRdb's copy, which holds only in-frame ones; the method was immunoSEQ multiplex PCR. The data hold approximately 20,000 clones, with roughly 74% observed a single time. The sample consisted of PBMCs, taken in a trial of ipilimumab plus nivolumab as post-transplant consolidation. Source of these receptors: a male donor with diffuse large B-cell lymphoma.

The V and J genes are TRBV7-9 and TRBJ2-7, with TRBD1 matching over 8 bases. The trim removed 5 bases at V and 4 bases at J, leaving 10 bases unmatched. Germline loops: CDR1 SEHNR, CDR2 FQNEAQ (reference sequence). This CDR3 has 15 residues. In DNA form, the CDR3 reads TGTGCCAGCAGCATCCCACAGGGGGATGTTTACGAGCAGTACTTC. Translation: CASSIPQGDVYEQYF.

The chain uses TRBV5-1 and TRBJ2-3; 11 bases are shared with TRBD2. V dropped 4 bases and J dropped 5; count of bases not matched to a gene: 6. Germline V gene lookup returns CDR1 SGHRS and CDR2 YFSETQ. The CDR3 contains 15 residues. CDR3 loop: CASSLSGTSGDTQYF. Here the CDR3 DNA reads TGCGCCAGCAGCCTATCCGGGACTAGCGGAGATACGCAGTATTTT.

This sequence joins TRBV7-9 and TRBJ2-3, with D unresolved. V dropped 8 bases and J dropped 5 bases, with 11 bases sitting between them. This CDR3 spans 12 amino acids. Per germline, CDR1 SEHNR and CDR2 FQNEAQ (reference sequence). The CDR3: CASSWVEDTQYF. The CDR3 DNA reads TGTGCCAGCTCCTGGGTGGAAGATACGCAGTATTTT.

This clone came up once. The rearrangement joins TRBV19 to TRBJ2-6, with 8 bases identical to TRBD2. Losses at the gene ends were 4 bases for V and 0 bases for J; bases not matched to a gene: 8. The CDR3 spans 18 residues. Looked up from germline, CDR1 is LNHDA and CDR2 is SQIVND (reference sequence). CDR3 residues: CASSNPGGGSSGANVLTF. The CDR3, as DNA: TGTGCCAGTAGTAACCCCGGGGGGGGGAGCTCTGGGGCCAACGTCCTGACTTTC.

The V and J genes are TRBV27 and TRBJ1-6; the D is unclear. Trimming removed 3 bases from V and 8 bases from J, with 14 bases in between. Germline V CDR1 and CDR2: MNHEY, SMNVEV (reference sequence). This CDR3 spans 15 amino acids. The CDR3 loop is CASSLYGPPHSPLHF. The CDR3 region has the DNA TGTGCCAGCAGTTTGTACGGACCCCCCCATTCACCCCTCCACTTT.

The V call is TRBV7-3, the J call TRBJ2-1; weak D call: TRBD2 (7 bases). The CDR3 extends over 15 amino acids. The V end was cut by 5 bases, the J end by 10 bases, with 21 bases between. The germline CDR1 and CDR2 sequences are SGHTA and FQGTGA. CDR3 nucleotides: TGTGCCAGCAGCCCCATTGGGGGGGGGCCAGGGGAGCAGTTCTTC. Translated, it gives CASSPIGGGPGEQFF.